These 30 T cell receptor beta chains came from one sample sequenced in a study of OX40 agonist ivuxolimab in advanced cancers. Measured with immunoSEQ multiplex PCR; TCRdb has only the in-frame clones, and not every one. The top ten clones hold about 0.73% of a sample with fewer than 85,000 clones, around 83% of them seen once. The sample was CD4+ or CD8+ T cells sorted from blood, taken in a trial of the OX40 agonist ivuxolimab. The receptor set was obtained from an adult with an advanced solid tumor such as melanoma, head and neck, liver or kidney cancer.

This chain connects TRBV7-8 to TRBJ2-2; TRBD1 is a possible D gene (5 bases). The germline V and J ends were trimmed by 4 bases and 1 base, with 7 bases remaining between them. Looked up from germline, CDR1 is SGHVS and CDR2 is FQNEAQ. There are 14 residues in the CDR3. The CDR3 coding sequence is TGTGCCAGCAGCTCCAGGGTGAACACCGGGGAGCTGTTTTTT. It yields the protein CASSSRVNTGELFF.

The CDR3 protein is CASSSWDRRNNEQFF. CDR3 nucleotides: TGTGCCAGCAGCTCCTGGGACAGGCGAAACAATGAGCAGTTCTTC. The chain couples TRBV28 to TRBJ2-1; 8 bases fit TRBD1. V lost 6 bases and J lost 5; bases outside the gene matches: 9. The CDR3 loop spans 15 amino acids. Germline CDR1 reads MDHEN; CDR2 reads SYDVKM.

The V gene is TRBV6-1, the J gene TRBJ2-1; 11 nucleotides match TRBD2. V lost 5 bases and J lost 3; bases outside the gene matches: 3. The CDR3 length is 15 residues. CDR1 and CDR2 (germline): MNHNS, SASEGT. The CDR3 DNA sequence: TGTGCCAGCAGTTTAGCGGGAGGGAACTACAATGAGCAGTTCTTC. It is translated as CASSLAGGNYNEQFF.

The chain recombines TRBV28 with TRBJ1-1, with 9 bases matching TRBD1. Germline assignment: CDR1 MDHEN and CDR2 SYDVKM. The ends lost 5 bases at V and 6 bases at J; junction bases unmatched: 1. The CDR3 is 12 amino acids. CDR3 amino acids: CASSGQGSEAFF. Here the CDR3 DNA reads TGTGCCAGCAGTGGACAGGGGTCTGAAGCTTTCTTT.

The chain carries TRBV6-5 and TRBJ1-1; 8 nucleotides match TRBD1. Trimming at V came to 0 bases and at J to 7 bases, leaving 7 bases not matched to a gene. Germline assignment: CDR1 MNHEY and CDR2 SVGAGI. The CDR3 contains 15 residues. The CDR3 region is CASSYSGRGRGEAFF. The CDR3 coding sequence is TGTGCCAGCAGTTACTCGGGCAGGGGGCGAGGTGAAGCTTTCTTT.

On this clone: Other DNA sequences of this sample code for an identical CDR3. The J gene is TRBJ1-1, the V gene TRBV7-2, with 8 bases fitting TRBD1. Germline lookup yields CDR1 SGHTA and CDR2 FQGNSA. This CDR3 is built from 14 residues. V was clipped by 3 bases and J by 1 base; unmatched bases: 1. The CDR3 sequence is CASSFGQGNTEAFF. CDR3 nucleotides: TGTGCCAGCAGCTTCGGACAGGGGAACACTGAAGCTTTCTTT. The full variable domain, completed using reference TRBV7-2 and TRBJ1-1, is GAGVSQSPSNKVTEKGKDVELRCDPISGHTALYWYRQSLGQGLEFLIYFQGNSAPDKSGLPSDRFSAERTGGSVSTLTIQRTQQEDSAVYLCASSFGQGNTEAFFGQGTRLTVV.

This clone was found once. V gene TRBV6-1 combines with J gene TRBJ2-2; 9 bases match TRBD1. There are 14 residues in the CDR3. The V and J ends lost 7 bases and 5 bases, in that order; junction bases with no gene match: 5. Germline loops: CDR1 MNHNS, CDR2 SASEGT. The CDR3 sequence is CASNWDRETGELFF. DNA of the CDR3: TGTGCCAGCAACTGGGACAGGGAGACCGGGGAGCTGTTTTTT.

The rearrangement uses TRBV18 and TRBJ1-1; a weak D match, TRBD1 (6 bases). The CDR3 has 14 residues. V lost 2 bases, J lost 5 bases, and 12 bases lay in between. CDR1 and CDR2 from the germline V gene are KGHSH and LQKENI. The CDR3 spells CASSPDRYGTEAFF. CDR3 sequence (DNA): TGTGCCAGCTCACCAGACAGGTACGGTACTGAAGCTTTCTTT.

This clone was counted once. The rearrangement joins TRBV14 to TRBJ2-5, with D uncertain. V was cut by 1 base and J by 2 bases, with 8 bases left in between. The germline V gene has CDR1 SGHDN and CDR2 FVKESK. CDR3 length equals 14 residues. CDR3: CASSQANGQETQYF. CDR3 coding DNA: TGTGCCAGCAGCCAAGCGAACGGGCAAGAGACCCAGTACTTC.

The rearrangement uses TRBV29-1 and TRBJ2-2; TRBD1 matches 7 bases. This CDR3 spans 15 amino acids. Losses at the gene ends were 6 bases for V and 2 bases for J; bases not matched to a gene: 9. From germline, CDR1 is SQVTM and CDR2 ANQGSEA. Here the CDR3 reads CSVKGTEVNTGELFF. The CDR3 DNA reads as TGCAGCGTAAAGGGGACAGAGGTTAACACCGGGGAGCTGTTTTTT.

This clone was counted between two and nine times. The chain has TRBV10-3 and TRBJ1-6; D is unresolved. Trimming took off 7 bases at V and 3 bases at J, with 7 bases between the two ends. CDR1 and CDR2 from the germline V gene are ENHRY and SYGVKD. The CDR3 runs 13 residues. CDR3 DNA: TGTGCCATCAATAGCTTCTATAATTCACCCCTCCACTTT. This encodes CAINSFYNSPLHF.

This clone was seen just once. The V gene is TRBV4-3, the J gene TRBJ2-5; weak D call: TRBD1 (5 bases). This CDR3 comprises 15 residues. Trimming removed 0 bases from V and 5 bases from J, with 13 bases in between. Per the germline V gene, CDR1 is LGHNA and CDR2 is YSLEER. CDR3 coding DNA: TGCGCCAGCAGCCAAGATGGGGCTAGTGGCGAGACCCAGTACTTC. Amino acids: CASSQDGASGETQYF.

This clone was found a few times. DNA for the CDR3: TGTGCCAGCAGCCCTCTACAAATCGAGCAGTACTTC. Amino acid sequence: CASSPLQIEQYF. The chain employs TRBV7-3 and TRBJ2-7; D unclear. Between the trimmed V and J ends, which lost 5 bases and 6 bases, there was a span of 11 bases. Per germline, CDR1 SGHTA and CDR2 FQGTGA. The CDR3 length is 12 residues. The whole variable domain, remainder taken from reference TRBV7-3 and TRBJ2-7, is GAGVSQTPSNKVTEKGKYVELRCDPISGHTALYWYRQSLGQGPEFLIYFQGTGAADDSGLPNDRFFAVRPEGSVSTLKIQRTERGDSAVYLCASSPLQIEQYFGPGTRLTVT.

V usage is TRBV5-1 and J usage is TRBJ2-5; 11 nucleotides match TRBD2. The CDR3 is 17 amino acids. J lost 1 base, V lost 4 bases, and 9 bases had no gene match. Germline CDR1 reads SGHRS; CDR2 reads YFSETQ. CDR3 bases: TGCGCCAGCAGCGTCGGACTAGCGGGCGGCGCCCAAGAGACCCAGTACTTC. It specifies CASSVGLAGGAQETQYF. The whole variable domain, remainder taken from reference TRBV5-1 and TRBJ2-5, is KAGVTQTPRYLIKTRGQQVTLSCSPISGHRSVSWYQQTPGQGLQFLFEYFSETQRNKGNFPGRFSGRQFSNSRSEMNVSTLELGDSALYLCASSVGLAGGAQETQYFGPGTRLLVL.

To note about this clone: This CDR3 is also generated by other DNA sequences in the sample. The rearrangement joins TRBV7-9 to TRBJ1-1; no firm D call. V lost 1 base to trimming and J lost 4 bases, with 7 bases between them. The CDR3 runs 13 residues. Germline lookup yields CDR1 SEHNR and CDR2 FQNEAQ (reference sequence). CDR3 DNA sequence: TGTGCCAGCAGCTTAGTTTCGAGCACTGAAGCTTTCTTT. Its translation is CASSLVSSTEAFF.

The chain is built from TRBV9 and TRBJ2-5; D may be TRBD1 (6 bases). V shed 0 bases and J shed 5 bases, with 14 bases lying between them. Germline CDR1 is SGDLS and CDR2 is YYNGEE. The CDR3 sequence is 15 residues long. In DNA form, the CDR3 reads TGTGCCAGCAGCGTAGGTCAGGGGATAGGGGAGACCCAGTACTTC. Its translation is CASSVGQGIGETQYF. The complete variable domain, with remaining parts taken from reference TRBV9 and TRBJ2-5, reads DSGVTQTPKHLITATGQRVTLRCSPRSGDLSVYWYQQSLDQGLQFLIQYYNGEERAKGNILERFSAQQFPDLHSELNLSSLELGDSALYFCASSVGQGIGETQYFGPGTRLLVL.

The J gene is TRBJ1-1, the V gene TRBV7-2; 7 positions agree with TRBD1. Germline lookup yields CDR1 SGHTA and CDR2 FQGNSA. There are 15 residues in the CDR3. V shed 5 bases, J shed 2 bases, and the junction held 8 bases outside the gene matches. CDR3 sequence reads: CASSLRQGGNTEAFF. As DNA, the CDR3 is TGTGCCAGCAGCCTACGACAGGGAGGAAACACTGAAGCTTTCTTT.

The J gene is TRBJ2-5, the V gene TRBV7-3; D remains unclear. Looked up from germline, CDR1 is SGHTA and CDR2 is FQGTGA. The CDR3 has 14 residues. V was trimmed by 5 bases and J by 5 bases, leaving 15 bases between them. CDR3 coding DNA: TGTGCCAGCAGCCTCCGAGGCCCTAGGGAGACCCAGTACTTC. Protein: CASSLRGPRETQYF.

The V gene is TRBV28, the J gene TRBJ2-7, with D hard to call. In germline, CDR1 is MDHEN, CDR2 SYDVKM. The CDR3 loop spans 13 amino acids. V was shortened by 8 bases and J by 6 bases, with 17 bases between the two germline ends. In DNA, the CDR3 is TGTGCCAGCTTCAGAGACCTGAGGAGCGAGCAGTACTTC. Its protein is CASFRDLRSEQYF.

The rearrangement links TRBV2 to TRBJ2-1, with TRBD2 identical over 9 bases. With 4 bases clipped from V and 5 bases from J, the junction kept 6 bases outside the gene matches. The CDR3 loop spans 15 amino acids. The germline gives CDR1 SNHLY, CDR2 FYNNEI. The CDR3 nucleotides read TGTGCCAGCAGTGTCGCGGGAGGGACCCACAATGAGCAGTTCTTC. Encoded protein: CASSVAGGTHNEQFF.

The gene calls are TRBV2 and TRBJ1-3; D gene uncertain. Trimming took 2 bases from V and 8 from J, leaving 10 bases between them. Germline V CDR1 and CDR2: SNHLY, FYNNEI. The length of the CDR3 is 13 residues. Here the CDR3 reads CASSERELYTIYF. CDR3 nucleotide sequence: TGTGCCAGCAGTGAAAGGGAGTTATACACCATATATTTT.

The chain uses TRBV5-4 and TRBJ2-3, with 9 bases fitting TRBD2. Looked up from germline, CDR1 is SGHNT and CDR2 is YYREEE (reference sequence). Trimming removed 4 bases from V and 5 bases from J; junction bases left unmatched: 8. The CDR3 has 15 residues. DNA of the CDR3: TGTGCCAGCAGCCTAAGCGGGGGGATGTTAGATACGCAGTATTTT. It translates to CASSLSGGMLDTQYF.

V gene TRBV10-3 combines with J gene TRBJ1-2, with 9 nucleotides matching TRBD1. In germline, CDR1 is ENHRY, CDR2 SYGVKD. J was trimmed by 5 bases and V by 6 bases; bases with no gene match: 7. The CDR3 length is 14 residues. CDR3 sequence reads: CAIREGQGFYGYTF. The CDR3 DNA reads as TGTGCCATCAGGGAAGGACAGGGGTTTTATGGCTACACCTTC.

The rearrangement links TRBV19 to TRBJ1-1; unclear D gene. CDR3 length: 15 amino acids. V shed 5 bases and J shed 1 base, with 14 bases lying between them. The germline V gene has CDR1 LNHDA and CDR2 SQIVND (reference sequence). CDR3 bases: TGTGCCAGTAGTTCTAGGGCACTCCAGAACACTGAAGCTTTCTTT. Residues: CASSSRALQNTEAFF.

A single count supports this clone. The V call is TRBV4-2, the J call TRBJ1-2, with 8 positions matching TRBD1. From germline, CDR1 is LGHNA and CDR2 YNFKEQ. The CDR3 is made up of 16 amino acids. The V and J ends lost 0 bases and 1 base, in that order; junction bases with no gene match: 4. CDR3 sequence: CASSQDQGAYNYGYTF. The CDR3 DNA reads TGTGCCAGCAGCCAAGACCAGGGGGCATATAACTATGGCTACACCTTC.

This chain joins TRBV5-1 and TRBJ2-1, with 15 bases lining up with TRBD2. The CDR3 runs to 14 residues. Germline V gene data show CDR1 as SGHRS and CDR2 as YFSETQ. With 4 bases clipped from V and 13 bases from J, the junction kept 6 bases outside the gene matches. CDR3 in amino acids: CASSPGLAGGRQFF. In DNA, the CDR3 is TGCGCCAGCAGCCCCGGACTAGCGGGAGGGCGACAGTTCTTC.

The chain couples TRBV14 to TRBJ1-5, with a weak D call TRBD1 (6 bases). Between the trimmed V and J ends, which lost 3 bases and 2 bases, there was a span of 8 bases. CDR3 size: 14 residues. CDR1 is SGHDN and CDR2 is FVKESK in the germline V gene. The CDR3 nucleotides read TGTGCCAGCAGCCAGGCAGGGGGCAATCAGCCCCAGCATTTT. Protein: CASSQAGGNQPQHF.

V gene TRBV4-1 combines with J gene TRBJ1-2; D gene ambiguous. V dropped 1 base and J dropped 5 bases, with 11 bases sitting between them. Germline CDR1 reads MGHRA; CDR2 reads YSYEKL. The CDR3 has 14 residues. CDR3 in amino acids: CASSQADQTYGYTF. For the CDR3, the DNA is TGCGCCAGCAGCCAAGCCGACCAGACTTATGGCTACACCTTC.

The count of this clone is one. The gene calls are TRBV2 and TRBJ1-4; D perhaps matches TRBD1 (6 bases). Germline CDR1 SNHLY, CDR2 FYNNEI. CDR3 length: 16 residues. V lost 4 bases and J 0 bases, leaving 12 bases between the germline ends. This CDR3 reads CASSVVPGATNEKLFF. In DNA, the CDR3 is TGTGCCAGCAGTGTTGTCCCAGGGGCAACTAATGAAAAACTGTTTTTT.

This clone was detected many times. The chain joins TRBV2 to TRBJ1-1; no reliable D call. The CDR3 runs to 13 residues. V lost 7 bases and J lost 3, with 12 bases in between. CDR1 and CDR2 from the germline V gene are SNHLY and FYNNEI. Here the CDR3 reads CASIPVFDTEAFF. The CDR3, as DNA: TGTGCCAGCATCCCGGTTTTCGACACTGAAGCTTTCTTT.